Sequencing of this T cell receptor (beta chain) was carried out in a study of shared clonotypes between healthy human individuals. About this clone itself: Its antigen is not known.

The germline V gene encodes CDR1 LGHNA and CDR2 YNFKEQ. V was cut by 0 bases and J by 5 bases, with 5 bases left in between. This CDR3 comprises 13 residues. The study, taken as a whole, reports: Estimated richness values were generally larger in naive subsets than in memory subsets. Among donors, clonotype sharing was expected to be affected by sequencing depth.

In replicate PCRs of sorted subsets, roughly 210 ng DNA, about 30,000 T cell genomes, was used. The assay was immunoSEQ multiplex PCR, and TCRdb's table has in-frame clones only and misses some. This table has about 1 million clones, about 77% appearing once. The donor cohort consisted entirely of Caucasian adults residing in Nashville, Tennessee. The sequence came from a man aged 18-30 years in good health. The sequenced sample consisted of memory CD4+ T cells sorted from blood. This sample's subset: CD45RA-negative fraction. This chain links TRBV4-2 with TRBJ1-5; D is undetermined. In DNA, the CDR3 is TGTGCCAGCAGCCAAGATCTAGATCAGCCCCAGCATTTT. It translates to CASSQDLDQPQHF.